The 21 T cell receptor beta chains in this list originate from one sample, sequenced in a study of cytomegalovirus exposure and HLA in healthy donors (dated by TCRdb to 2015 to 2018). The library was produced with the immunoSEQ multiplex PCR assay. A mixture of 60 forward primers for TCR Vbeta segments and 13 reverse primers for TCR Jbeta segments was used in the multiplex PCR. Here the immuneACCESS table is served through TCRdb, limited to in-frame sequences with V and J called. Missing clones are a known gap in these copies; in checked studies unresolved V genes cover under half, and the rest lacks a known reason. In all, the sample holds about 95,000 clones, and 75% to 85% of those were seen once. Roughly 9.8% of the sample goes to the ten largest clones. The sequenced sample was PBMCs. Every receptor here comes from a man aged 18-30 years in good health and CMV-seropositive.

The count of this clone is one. The CDR3 coding sequence is TGTGCCAGCAGCGTAAATACAGGACGCACTGGAAACACCATATATTTT. This codes for CASSVNTGRTGNTIYF. The chain combines TRBV9 with TRBJ1-3, with D possibly being TRBD1 (5 bases). Trimming cost V 1 base and J 2 bases, with 13 bases left between them. Germline CDR1 SGDLS, CDR2 YYNGEE. This CDR3 contains 16 residues.

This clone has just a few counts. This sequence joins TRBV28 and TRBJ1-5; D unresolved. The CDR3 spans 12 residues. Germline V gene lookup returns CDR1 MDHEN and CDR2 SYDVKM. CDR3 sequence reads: CATGSGNQPQHF. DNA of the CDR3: TGTGCGACTGGGTCGGGCAATCAGCCCCAGCATTTT.

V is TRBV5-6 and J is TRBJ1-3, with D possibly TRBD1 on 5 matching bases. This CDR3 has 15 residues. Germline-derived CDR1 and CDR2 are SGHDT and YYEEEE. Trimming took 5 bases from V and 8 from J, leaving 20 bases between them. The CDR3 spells CASSQGGGAGDTIYF. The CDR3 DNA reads TGTGCCAGCAGTCAGGGAGGAGGGGCCGGAGACACCATATATTTT.

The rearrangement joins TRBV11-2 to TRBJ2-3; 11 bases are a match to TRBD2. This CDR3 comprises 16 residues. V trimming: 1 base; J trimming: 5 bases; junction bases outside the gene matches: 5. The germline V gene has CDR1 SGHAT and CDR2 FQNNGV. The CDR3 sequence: CASSLGLAGGLDTQYF. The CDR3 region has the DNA TGTGCCAGCAGCTTAGGTCTAGCGGGGGGCCTAGATACGCAGTATTTT.

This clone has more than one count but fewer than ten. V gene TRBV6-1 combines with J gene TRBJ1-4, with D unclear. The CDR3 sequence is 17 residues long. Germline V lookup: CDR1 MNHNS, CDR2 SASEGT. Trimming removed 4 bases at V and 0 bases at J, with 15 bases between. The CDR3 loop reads CASSAYSQPATNEKLFF. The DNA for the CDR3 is TGTGCCAGCAGTGCGTACAGCCAGCCTGCAACTAATGAAAAACTGTTTTTT.

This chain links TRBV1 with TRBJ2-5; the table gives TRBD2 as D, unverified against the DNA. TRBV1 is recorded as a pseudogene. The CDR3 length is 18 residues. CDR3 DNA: TGCACCAGCAGCCAAGATCTGAACCTAGCGGGGTGCCAAGAGACCCAGTACTTC. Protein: CTSSQDLNLAGCQETQYF.

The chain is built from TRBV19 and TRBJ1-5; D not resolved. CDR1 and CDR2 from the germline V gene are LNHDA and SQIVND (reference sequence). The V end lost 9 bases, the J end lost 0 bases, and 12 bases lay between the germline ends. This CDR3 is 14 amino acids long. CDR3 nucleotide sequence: TGTGCCAGCCAAGAGCTTTATAGCAATCAGCCCCAGCATTTT. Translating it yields CASQELYSNQPQHF. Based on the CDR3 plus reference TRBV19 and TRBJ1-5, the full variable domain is DGGITQSPKYLFRKEGQNVTLSCEQNLNHDAMYWYRQDPGQGLRLIYYSQIVNDFQKGDIAEGYSVSREKKESFPLTVTSAQKNPTAFYLCASQELYSNQPQHFGDGTRLSIL.

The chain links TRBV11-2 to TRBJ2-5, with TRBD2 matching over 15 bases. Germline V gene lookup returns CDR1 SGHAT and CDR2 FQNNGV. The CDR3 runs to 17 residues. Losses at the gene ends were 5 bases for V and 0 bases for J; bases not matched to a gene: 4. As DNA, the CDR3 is TGTGCCAGCAGCCTCGGGACTAGCGGGGGGAACCAAGAGACCCAGTACTTC. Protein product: CASSLGTSGGNQETQYF.

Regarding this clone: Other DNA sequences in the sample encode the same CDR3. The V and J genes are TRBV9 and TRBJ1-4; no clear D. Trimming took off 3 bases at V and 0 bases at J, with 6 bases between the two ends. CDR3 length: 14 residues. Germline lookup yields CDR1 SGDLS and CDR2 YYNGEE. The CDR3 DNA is TGTGCCAGCAGCGGGGAGGCAACTAATGAAAAACTGTTTTTT. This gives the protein CASSGEATNEKLFF. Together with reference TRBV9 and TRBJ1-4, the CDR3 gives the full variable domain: DSGVTQTPKHLITATGQRVTLRCSPRSGDLSVYWYQQSLDQGLQFLIQYYNGEERAKGNILERFSAQQFPDLHSELNLSSLELGDSALYFCASSGEATNEKLFFGSGTQLSVL.

The CDR3 coding sequence is TGTGCCAGCAGCAAAGGACAACCACGACAGGGAGCGGATGAAAAACTGTTTTTT. Amino acids: CASSKGQPRQGADEKLFF. The chain joins TRBV21-1 to TRBJ1-4; the D segment call TRBD1 is taken from the table without a DNA check. TRBV21-1 has pseudogene status. The CDR3 spans 18 residues.

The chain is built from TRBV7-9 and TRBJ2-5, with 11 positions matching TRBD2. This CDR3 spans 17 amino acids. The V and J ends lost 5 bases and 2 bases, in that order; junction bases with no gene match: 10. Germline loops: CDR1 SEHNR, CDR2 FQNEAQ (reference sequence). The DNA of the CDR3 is TGTGCCAGCAGCGTGGGGCTGACTAGCGGGGAACAAGAGACCCAGTACTTC. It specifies CASSVGLTSGEQETQYF.

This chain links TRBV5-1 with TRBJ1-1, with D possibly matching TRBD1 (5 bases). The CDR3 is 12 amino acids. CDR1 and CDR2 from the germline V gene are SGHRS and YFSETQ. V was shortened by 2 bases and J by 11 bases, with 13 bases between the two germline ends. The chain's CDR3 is CASSFDSPGAFF. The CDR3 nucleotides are TGCGCCAGCAGCTTCGACAGCCCTGGGGCTTTCTTT.

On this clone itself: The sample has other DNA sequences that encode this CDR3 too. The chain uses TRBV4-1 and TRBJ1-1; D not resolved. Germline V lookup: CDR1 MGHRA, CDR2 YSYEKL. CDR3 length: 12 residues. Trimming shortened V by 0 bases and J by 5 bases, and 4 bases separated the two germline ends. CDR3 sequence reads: CASSQDLTEAFF. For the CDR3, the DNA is TGCGCCAGCAGCCAAGATCTAACTGAAGCTTTCTTT.

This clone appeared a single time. The CDR3 is CASRPNRGHTGELFF. CDR3 DNA sequence: TGTGCCAGCAGGCCAAATAGGGGTCACACCGGGGAGCTGTTTTTT. The J gene is TRBJ2-2, the V gene TRBV11-2; perhaps TRBD1 as D (5 bases). The CDR3 runs 15 residues. The V end was cut by 6 bases, the J end by 3 bases, with 14 bases between. CDR1 and CDR2 from the germline V gene are SGHAT and FQNNGV.

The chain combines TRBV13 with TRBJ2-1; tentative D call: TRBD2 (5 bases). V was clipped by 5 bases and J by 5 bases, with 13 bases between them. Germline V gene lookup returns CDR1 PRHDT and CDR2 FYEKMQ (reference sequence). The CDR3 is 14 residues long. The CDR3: CASSIHGVNNEQFF. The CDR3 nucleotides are TGTGCCAGCAGCATACACGGGGTGAACAATGAGCAGTTCTTC.

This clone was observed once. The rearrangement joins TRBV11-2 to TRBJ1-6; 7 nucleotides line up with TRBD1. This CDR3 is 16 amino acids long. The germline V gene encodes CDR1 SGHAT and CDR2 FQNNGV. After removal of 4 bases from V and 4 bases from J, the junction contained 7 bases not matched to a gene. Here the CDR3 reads CASSSRDSLYNSPLHF. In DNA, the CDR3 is TGTGCCAGCAGCTCACGGGACAGCCTATATAATTCACCCCTCCACTTT. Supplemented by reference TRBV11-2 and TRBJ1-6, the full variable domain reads EAGVAQSPRYKIIEKRQSVAFWCNPISGHATLYWYQQILGQGPKLLIQFQNNGVVDDSQLPKDRFSAERLKGVDSTLKIQPAKLEDSAVYLCASSSRDSLYNSPLHFGNGTRLTVT.

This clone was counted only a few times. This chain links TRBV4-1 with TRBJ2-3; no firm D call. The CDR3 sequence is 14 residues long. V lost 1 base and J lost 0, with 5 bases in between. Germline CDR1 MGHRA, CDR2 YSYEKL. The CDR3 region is CASSQVTSTDTQYF. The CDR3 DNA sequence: TGCGCCAGCAGCCAAGTAACAAGCACAGATACGCAGTATTTT.

The CDR3 loop reads CASREGLYTDTQYF. The DNA for the CDR3 is TGTGCCAGCAGAGAAGGACTTTACACAGATACGCAGTATTTT. This chain links TRBV6-5 with TRBJ2-3, with D perhaps TRBD2 (5 bases). V was trimmed by 6 bases and J by 2 bases, leaving 12 bases between them. The V gene's germline CDR1 is MNHEY and CDR2 SVGAGI. This CDR3 contains 14 residues.

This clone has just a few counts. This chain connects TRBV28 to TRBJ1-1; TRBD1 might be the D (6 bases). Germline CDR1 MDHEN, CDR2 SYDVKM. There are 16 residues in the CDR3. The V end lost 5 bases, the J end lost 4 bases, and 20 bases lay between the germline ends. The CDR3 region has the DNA TGTGCCAGCAGTAGCCTATTGACAGGTGAGGCCACTGAAGCTTTCTTT. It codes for CASSSLLTGEATEAFF.

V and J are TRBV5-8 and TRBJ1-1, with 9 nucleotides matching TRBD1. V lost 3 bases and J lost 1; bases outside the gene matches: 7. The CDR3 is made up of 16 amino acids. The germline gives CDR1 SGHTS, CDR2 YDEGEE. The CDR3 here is CASSWLPGQGNTEAFF. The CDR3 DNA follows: TGTGCCAGCAGCTGGCTTCCGGGACAGGGGAACACTGAAGCTTTCTTT.

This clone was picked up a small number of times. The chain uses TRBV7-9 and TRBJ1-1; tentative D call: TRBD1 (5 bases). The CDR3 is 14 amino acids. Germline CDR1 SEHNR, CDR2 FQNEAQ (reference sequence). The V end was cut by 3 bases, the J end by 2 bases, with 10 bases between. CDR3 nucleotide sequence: TGTGCCAGCAGCTTTGGAGGGGTTAACACTGAAGCTTTCTTT. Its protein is CASSFGGVNTEAFF.